The entry that follows covers one TCR beta chain sequence. The antigen is undetermined. Germline-derived CDR1 and CDR2 are KGHSH and LQKENI. V was clipped by 3 bases and J by 8 bases; unmatched bases: 4. The CDR3 has 13 residues. TCRdb reprocessed the 5' RACE reads with MiXCR, giving one entry per CDR3 protein. The sample has approximately 400,000 distinct CDR3 sequences; about 25% are singletons. The data were taken from a study of CD8 T cells in ankylosing spondylitis. General study findings and limits: Seven to nine highly homologous variants formed a TCR beta motif that appeared characteristic of ankylosing spondylitis blood. Disease-linked clones reportedly showed significant enrichment in matched ankylosing spondylitis synovial fluid. Prior literature has documented some motif variants in synovial fluid and blood from reactive arthritis.

Input material: blood, either unsorted or a sorted T cell fraction (not recorded which). The V gene is TRBV18, the J gene TRBJ2-1, with TRBD1 identical over 7 bases. The source of this sequence is a male donor with ankylosing spondylitis. CDR3 in DNA: TGTGCCAGCTCACCGACAACAGGGGATGAGCAGTTCTTC. Residues: CASSPTTGDEQFF.